This T cell receptor beta chain is drawn from a study of blood T cell repertoires in COVID-19. V dropped 1 base and J dropped 8; count of bases not matched to a gene: 5. The CDR3 runs 14 residues. The germline CDR1 and CDR2 sequences are LNHDA and SQIVND (reference sequence). Per the authors' pipeline: Quantification of nucleated cells was approximated via reference gene primer amplification. Measured with immunoSEQ multiplex PCR; TCRdb has only the in-frame clones, and not every one. V and J calls and clone size come straight from that table; D and trimming were deduced from the DNA. The sample has around 330,000 clones; roughly 90% are singletons. This clone was counted once.

This receptor was taken from a woman in her fifties or sixties with active or convalescent COVID-19. The genes are TRBV19 and TRBJ2-1, with 7 bases lining up with TRBD1. The sample was peripheral blood. CDR3 DNA: TGTGCCAGTAGTATAGGGTTAGGGGGCGATGAGCAGTTCTTC. The encoded protein is CASSIGLGGDEQFF.